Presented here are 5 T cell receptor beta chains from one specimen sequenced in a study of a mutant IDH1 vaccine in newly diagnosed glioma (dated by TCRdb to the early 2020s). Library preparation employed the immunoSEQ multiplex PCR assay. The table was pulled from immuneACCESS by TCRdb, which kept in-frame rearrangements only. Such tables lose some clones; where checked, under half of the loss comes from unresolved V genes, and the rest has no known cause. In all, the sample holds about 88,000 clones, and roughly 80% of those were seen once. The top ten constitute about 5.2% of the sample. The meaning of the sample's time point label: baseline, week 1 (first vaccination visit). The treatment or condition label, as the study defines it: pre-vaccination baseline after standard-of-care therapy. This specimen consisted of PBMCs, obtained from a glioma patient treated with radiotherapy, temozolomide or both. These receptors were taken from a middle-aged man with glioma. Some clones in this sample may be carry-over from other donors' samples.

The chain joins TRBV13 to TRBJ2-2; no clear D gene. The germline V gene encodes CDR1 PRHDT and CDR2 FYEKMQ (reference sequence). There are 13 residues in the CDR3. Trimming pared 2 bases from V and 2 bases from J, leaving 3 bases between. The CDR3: CASSLRNTGELFF. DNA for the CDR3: TGTGCCAGCAGCTTAAGAAACACCGGGGAGCTGTTTTTT.

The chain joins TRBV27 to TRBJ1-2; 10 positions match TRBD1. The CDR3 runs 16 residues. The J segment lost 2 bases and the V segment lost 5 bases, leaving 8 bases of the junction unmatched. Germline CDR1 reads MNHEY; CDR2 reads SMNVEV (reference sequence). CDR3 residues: CASSPHWDRGNYGYTF. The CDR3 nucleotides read TGTGCCAGCAGTCCCCATTGGGACAGGGGAAACTATGGCTACACCTTC.

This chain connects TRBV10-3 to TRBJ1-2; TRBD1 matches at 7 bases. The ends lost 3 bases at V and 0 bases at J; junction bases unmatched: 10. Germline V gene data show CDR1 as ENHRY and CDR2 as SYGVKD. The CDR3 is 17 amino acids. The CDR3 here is CAISDWVRDSSNYGYTF. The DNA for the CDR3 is TGTGCCATCAGTGATTGGGTCCGGGACAGTTCTAACTATGGCTACACCTTC.

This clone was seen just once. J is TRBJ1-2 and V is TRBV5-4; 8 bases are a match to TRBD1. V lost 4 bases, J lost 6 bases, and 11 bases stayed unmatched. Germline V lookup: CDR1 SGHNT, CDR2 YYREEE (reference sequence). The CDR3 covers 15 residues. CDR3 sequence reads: CASSPRTGSDNGYTF. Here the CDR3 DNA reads TGTGCCAGCAGCCCGAGGACAGGGTCGGACAATGGCTACACCTTC.

The CDR3 nucleotides are TGCGCCAGCAGCGGGGGACACCCTGGGGCTGGAGGGTTCTACGAGCAGTACTTC. This codes for CASSGGHPGAGGFYEQYF. The chain uses TRBV5-1 and TRBJ2-7; D is possibly TRBD1 or TRBD2 (6 bases each). The CDR3 consists of 18 residues. The V gene's germline CDR1 is SGHRS and CDR2 YFSETQ. V lost 4 bases, J lost 3 bases, and 26 bases lay in between.